This TCR beta chain was captured in a study of T cell responses to AZD1222 COVID-19 vaccine. Overall study context: Samples with a second dose at about 4 or about 12 weeks were pooled together.

This clone came up many times. What it binds is not known. The germline V gene encodes CDR1 SEHNR and CDR2 FQNEAQ (reference sequence). The length of the CDR3 is 15 residues. Trimming took off 0 bases at V and 2 bases at J, with 11 bases between the two ends. Profiled with immunoSEQ multiplex PCR; TCRdb holds only in-frame clones, not every one. The top ten clones hold about 9.5% of a sample with about 83,000 clones, more than 75% of them seen once. The study, taken as a whole, reports: Just a handful of AZD1222 recipients tested seropositive at baseline. It should be noted that donors were predominantly white British and more often female, and clonal diversity was possibly underestimated. Vaccine-associated CD4 TCRs ranged over spike, dominating at 160-218 and 743-854.

This material consisted of peripheral blood, taken on day 0 of AZD1222 vaccination. This TCR came from an adult in good health. This chain links TRBV7-9 with TRBJ2-7; D perhaps matches TRBD1 (6 bases). CDR3 sequence (DNA): TGTGCCAGCAGCTTAGCACGGGACACCCCCTACGAGCAGTACTTC. The encoded protein is CASSLARDTPYEQYF.